These T cell receptor beta chains were read from a single sample in a study of T-cell reconstitution after alpha-beta-depleted transplantation in children. MiXCR was run by TCRdb on the PCR reads, yielding one entry per CDR3 protein. The sample records a few hundred thousand distinct CDR3 sequences, 25% to 30% being singletons. Sequenced material: PBMCs, taken before TCRalphabeta/CD19-depleted stem cell transplant. The receptor source for this set is a boy under three years old with Wiskott-Aldrich syndrome, due to receive a stem cell transplant. Each CDR3 is given with its conserved first and last residue. The D gene is left open where the match is weak. Some rows have no size entry. The others give once, few or many, or a class for an expanded clone.

V gene: TRBV7-2
clone size: .
D gene: .
CDR3 length: 13
J gene: TRBJ1-1
CDR3 protein: CASSPAHSREAFF
CDR3 DNA: TGTGCCAGCAGCCCAGCCCACAGCCGTGAAGCTTTCTTT

V gene: TRBV10-3
clone size: many
D gene: TRBD1
CDR3 length: 16
J gene: TRBJ2-2
CDR3 protein: CAISPLGGQGTGELFF
CDR3 DNA: TGTGCCATCAGTCCCTTGGGGGGACAGGGCACCGGGGAGCTGTTTTTT

V gene: TRBV12-3/TRBV12-4
clone size: .
D gene: .
CDR3 length: 12
J gene: TRBJ1-2
CDR3 protein: CASRTGTDGYTF
CDR3 DNA: TGTGCCAGCCGTACCGGGACCGATGGCTACACCTTC

V gene: TRBV7-9
clone size: .
D gene: .
CDR3 length: 15
J gene: TRBJ1-5
CDR3 protein: CASSDGTGRNQPQHF
CDR3 DNA: TGTGCCAGCAGCGACGGAACAGGCCGCAATCAGCCCCAGCATTTT

V gene: TRBV28
clone size: few
D gene: .
CDR3 length: 16
J gene: TRBJ2-2
CDR3 protein: CASRTPTALNTGELFF
CDR3 DNA: TGTGCCAGCAGAACCCCGACAGCTCTAAACACCGGGGAGCTGTTTTTT

V gene: TRBV4-1
clone size: few
D gene: TRBD2
CDR3 length: 16
J gene: TRBJ2-7
CDR3 protein: CASSQDDRGRAYEQYF
CDR3 DNA: TGCGCCAGCAGCCAAGACGACCGCGGGAGGGCCTACGAGCAGTACTTC

V gene: TRBV20-1
clone size: .
D gene: .
CDR3 length: 16
J gene: TRBJ1-5
CDR3 protein: CCAHSTTTYSNQPQHF
CDR3 DNA: TGCTGTGCTCACTCCACGACCACATATAGCAATCAGCCCCAGCATTTT

V gene: TRBV6-1
clone size: .
D gene: TRBD2
CDR3 length: 14
J gene: TRBJ2-7
CDR3 protein: CASSWTSGLYEQYF
CDR3 DNA: TGTGCCAGCTCATGGACTAGCGGGCTCTACGAGCAGTACTTC

V gene: TRBV9
clone size: few
D gene: .
CDR3 length: 16
J gene: TRBJ2-2
CDR3 protein: CASSVATGQNTGELFF
CDR3 DNA: TGTGCCAGCAGCGTAGCTACAGGCCAGAACACCGGGGAGCTGTTTTTT

V gene: TRBV9
clone size: .
D gene: .
CDR3 length: 15
J gene: TRBJ2-7
CDR3 protein: CASSVGDAYNYEQYF
CDR3 DNA: TGTGCCAGCAGCGTAGGGGACGCCTACAACTACGAGCAGTACTTC

V gene: TRBV7-2
clone size: .
D gene: TRBD2
CDR3 length: 15
J gene: TRBJ2-5
CDR3 protein: CASSLDGRATETQYF
CDR3 DNA: TGTGCCAGCAGCTTAGACGGGAGGGCCACAGAGACCCAGTACTTC

V gene: TRBV4-1
clone size: few
D gene: TRBD1
CDR3 length: 14
J gene: TRBJ1-1
CDR3 protein: CASSQQDRGHGAFF
CDR3 DNA: TGCGCCAGCAGCCAACAAGACAGGGGGCATGGAGCTTTCTTT

V gene: TRBV20-1
clone size: .
D gene: TRBD2
CDR3 length: 14
J gene: TRBJ2-1
CDR3 protein: CSATGLAGGGEQFF
CDR3 DNA: TGCAGTGCTACGGGACTAGCGGGAGGCGGTGAGCAGTTCTTC

V gene: TRBV5-1
clone size: many
D gene: TRBD2
CDR3 length: 15
J gene: TRBJ2-1
CDR3 protein: CASSLGSGSINEQFF
CDR3 DNA: TGCGCCAGCAGCTTGGGTAGCGGGAGTATCAATGAGCAGTTCTTC

V gene: TRBV6-6
clone size: .
D gene: .
CDR3 length: 13
J gene: TRBJ2-1
CDR3 protein: CASSSQRGNEQFF
CDR3 DNA: TGTGCCAGCAGTTCTCAAAGGGGGAATGAGCAGTTCTTC

V gene: TRBV5-1
clone size: .
D gene: .
CDR3 length: 15
J gene: TRBJ2-1
CDR3 protein: CASSLAGDNYNEQFF
CDR3 DNA: TGCGCCAGCAGCTTGGCGGGGGACAACTACAATGAGCAGTTCTTC